Sequencing of this TCR beta chain was carried out in a study of cytomegalovirus exposure and HLA in healthy donors. Overall study findings and caveats: Cytomegalovirus association was listed for around 170 TCR beta chains. Accounts indicate the classifier identified cytomegalovirus status with strong specificity and sensitivity. The CMV antigen specificity of a few CMV-associated chains was confirmed through in vitro analysis.

For this clone: Its cognate antigen is unknown.

This table comes from immunoSEQ multiplex PCR, and its TCRdb copy is limited to in-frame clones, with some not included. Among about 55,000 clones, approximately 92% were seen once, and the ten largest hold about 2.9%. Separate from the roughly 630-subject first cohort was the roughly 130-subject validation cohort, to which the donors belonged. This clonotype was sampled from a man aged 18-30 years in good health and CMV-seronegative. Sequencing input: PBMCs.

CDR3: CASSMFSGGPYNEQFF. For the CDR3, the DNA is TGTGCCAGTAGTATGTTTAGCGGGGGCCCCTACAATGAGCAGTTCTTC. This chain joins TRBV19 and TRBJ2-1; TRBD2 aligns across 9 bases. This CDR3 region has 16 residues. In germline, CDR1 is LNHDA, CDR2 SQIVND (reference sequence). The V gene end was trimmed by 3 bases and the J gene end by 2 bases; junction bases not matched to a gene: 5.